This TCR beta chain stems from a study of metastatic and nonmetastatic thyroid tumors. At the level of the study: Blood and tumor or nodule tissue repertoires from malignant and benign thyroid patients were compared. Study findings and constraints: Compared with benign nodules, malignant thyroid tumors were reported to have significantly higher TCR beta diversity in both blood and tumor.

This clone has at least ten counts. As yet, its antigen is unknown. No conserved phenylalanine or tryptophan ends this CDR3, so it is likely a read error. The DNA is omitted, as the CDR3 cannot be located on it reliably, and the CDR3 follows TCRdb's listing. The CDR3 is 11 amino acids long, termini counted. Germline V gives CDR1 DFQATT, CDR2 SNEGSKA (reference sequence). TCRdb re-clonotyped the PCR reads through MiXCR. Of roughly 13,000 clones in the sample, under 25% were seen once. No patient received treatment before thyroid surgery. The receptor's source is a female donor with papillary thyroid cancer or a benign thyroid nodule (not recorded which). Some clones in this sample may be carry-over from other donors' samples. The rearrangement links TRBV20-1 to TRBJ2-3; the table calls TRBD2, which could not be checked here. Sequencing input: blood. The CDR3 reads CSATFPPPSGV.